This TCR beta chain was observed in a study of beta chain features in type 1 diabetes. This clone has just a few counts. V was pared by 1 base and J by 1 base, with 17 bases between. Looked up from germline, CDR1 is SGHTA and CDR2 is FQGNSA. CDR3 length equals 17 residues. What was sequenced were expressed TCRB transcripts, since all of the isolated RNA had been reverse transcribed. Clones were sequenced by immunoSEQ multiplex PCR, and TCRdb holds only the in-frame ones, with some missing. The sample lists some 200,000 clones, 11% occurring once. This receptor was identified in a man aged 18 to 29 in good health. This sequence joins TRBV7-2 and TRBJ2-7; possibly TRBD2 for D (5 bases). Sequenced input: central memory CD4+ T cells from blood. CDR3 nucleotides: TGTGCCAGCAGCTTAGAGGGTTCCGGCGGAGGATCCTACGAGCAGTACTTC. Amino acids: CASSLEGSGGGSYEQYF.